This T cell receptor (beta chain) comes out of a study of tissue T cells after allogeneic stem cell transplantation. Germline V gives CDR1 KGHTA, CDR2 FQNQQP. The length of the CDR3 is 15 residues. Study-level findings and limits: Across patients, clones rarely overlapped, yet motif clusters were shared tissue-specifically.

The method was immunoSEQ multiplex PCR; TCRdb's version includes in-frame clones alone and lacks a portion of them. Of 2,500 to 3,500 clones in the sample, around 60% are singletons; the top ten hold around 4.6%. Described time point: mouse harvest day 7 after allogeneic transplant. Tail vein injection delivered 10^7 T-cell-depleted bone marrow cells and 10^6 splenic CD5+ T cells. B6 (H2b) cells into BALB/c (H2d) mice; tissues taken at day 7 or 14. Only a few counts were recorded for this clone. The antigen remains undetermined. The gene names given are mouse names. The read ends 1 residue shy of where the CDR3 ends; the end is completed using the germline J gene.

The rearrangement uses TRBV23 and TRBJ1-4; the table's D call of TRBD1 was not tested on the DNA. Sequenced material: gut tissue. The receptor comes from a female BALB/c mouse given C57BL/6 T cells with graft-versus-host disease after an allogeneic hematopoietic cell transplant. CDR3 bases read: TGCTCCAGCAGTCCAGGACAGGGCTCCAACGAAAGATTATTT. This translates into CSSSPGQGSNERLF. The full CDR3 reads CSSSPGQGSNERLFF.